The 32 T cell receptor beta chains given below trace back to one sample, sequenced in a study of T cells in Graves' hyperthyroidism and ophthalmopathy. TCR beta CDR3 sequences were amplified from RNA transcripts. HTBI primers were employed in a first-round RT-PCR of the TCR CDR3. MiXCR, applied by TCRdb to the multiplex PCR reads, yields one record per CDR3 protein. The profile shows about 400,000 distinct CDR3 sequences, about 15% of them singletons. The sample taken for sequencing was blood. The receptors stem from a woman aged 30 to 39 with Graves' hyperthyroidism.

The chain carries TRBV5-6 and TRBJ1-1, with 7 bases identical to TRBD1. V shed 1 base, J shed 0 bases, and the junction held 18 bases outside the gene matches. The germline CDR1 and CDR2 sequences are SGHDT and YYEEEE. The CDR3 has 20 residues. The CDR3 region has the DNA TGTGCCAGCAGCTTGTCCGATATAAATGACAGGGCCGATATGAACACTGAAGCTTTCTTT. This gives the protein CASSLSDINDRADMNTEAFF.

This clonotype was recorded at least ten times. V usage is TRBV6-1 and J usage is TRBJ2-3; unclear D gene. Per germline, CDR1 MNHNS and CDR2 SASEGT. V lost 5 bases and J 0 bases, leaving 15 bases between the germline ends. This CDR3 contains 16 residues. The CDR3 region has the DNA TGTGCCAGCAGTTCATTTCTAGGAACTAGCACAGATACGCAGTATTTT. It translates to CASSSFLGTSTDTQYF.

Regarding this clonotype: This may come from a read error, since a much larger clone is one base off. The chain links TRBV10-3 to TRBJ2-7; D is uncertain. Trimming removed 10 bases at V and 6 bases at J, with 19 bases between. This CDR3 contains 13 residues. The germline gives CDR1 ENHRY, CDR2 SYGVKD. CDR3 protein: CATTPSGRCEQYF. The CDR3 nucleotides are TGTGCCACCACCCCCTCGGGCCGGTGCGAGCAGTACTTC.

This clonotype was counted at least ten times. The chain couples TRBV27 to TRBJ2-6; no definite D call. Trimming left V 5 bases short and J 4 bases short, with 9 bases between. CDR3 length: 14 residues. CDR1 and CDR2 from the germline V gene are MNHEY and SMNVEV (reference sequence). In DNA form, the CDR3 reads TGTGCCAGCAGTCGCCCTGGAGGGGCCAACGTCCTGACTTTC. Translation gives CASSRPGGANVLTF. Full variable domain (outside the CDR3, taken from reference TRBV27 and TRBJ2-6): EAQVTQNPRYLITVTGKKLTVTCSQNMNHEYMSWYRQDPGLGLRQIYYSMNVEVTDKGDVPEGYKVSRKEKRNFPLILESPSPNQTSLYFCASSRPGGANVLTFGAGSRLTVL.

This clonotype has a handful of counts. The chain uses TRBV29-1 and TRBJ2-1, with a weak D call TRBD1 (6 bases). The CDR3 is 17 amino acids. From germline, CDR1 is SQVTM and CDR2 ANQGSEA. The V and J ends lost 6 bases and 4 bases respectively, with 25 bases between them. CDR3 nucleotides: TGCAGCGTAAAACAGGGAGCCAACCCCCACTTTTACAATGAGCAGTTCTTC. It translates to CSVKQGANPHFYNEQFF.

This clonotype was observed a handful of times. The chain carries TRBV9 and TRBJ2-1, with 8 bases identical to TRBD2. This CDR3 contains 16 residues. CDR1 and CDR2 from the germline V gene are SGDLS and YYNGEE. The ends lost 1 base at V and 8 bases at J; junction bases unmatched: 11. The DNA for the CDR3 is TGTGCCAGCAGCGTATCGGGACTAGGGAGGGTCCATGAGCAGTTCTTC. Its protein is CASSVSGLGRVHEQFF.

This clonotype was seen only a few times. The V gene is TRBV6-1, the J gene TRBJ1-2; D may be TRBD1 (5 bases). The CDR3 loop spans 14 amino acids. Germline CDR1 and CDR2: MNHNS and SASEGT. The V and J ends lost 7 bases and 6 bases respectively, with 18 bases between them. This CDR3 reads CASNPGASGHGYTF. CDR3 in DNA: TGTGCCAGCAACCCGGGAGCCTCAGGGCATGGCTACACCTTC.

This rearrangement joins TRBV7-8 to TRBJ2-7, with D unresolved. The CDR3 totals 16 residues. Germline V gives CDR1 SGHVS, CDR2 FQNEAQ. Trimming removed 1 base from V and 2 bases from J, with 15 bases in between. This CDR3 reads CASSLGVRWSPYEQYF. CDR3 coding DNA: TGTGCCAGCAGCTTAGGGGTTCGCTGGAGCCCCTACGAGCAGTACTTC.

This clonotype has a handful of counts. The V call is TRBV19, the J call TRBJ1-2, with 9 positions matching TRBD1. Trimming at V came to 3 bases and at J to 8 bases, leaving 10 bases not matched to a gene. CDR3 length: 15 residues. Germline V gene lookup returns CDR1 LNHDA and CDR2 SQIVND (reference sequence). CDR3 amino acids: CASSIDGTGYGGYTF. Written as DNA, the CDR3 is TGTGCCAGTAGTATCGACGGGACAGGGTATGGAGGCTACACCTTC. The full variable domain, its missing parts supplied by reference TRBV19 and TRBJ1-2, is DGGITQSPKYLFRKEGQNVTLSCEQNLNHDAMYWYRQDPGQGLRLIYYSQIVNDFQKGDIAEGYSVSREKKESFPLTVTSAQKNPTAFYLCASSIDGTGYGGYTFGSGTRLTVV.

The V and J genes are TRBV9 and TRBJ2-7; D tentatively reads TRBD1 or TRBD2 (7 bases each). V lost 4 bases and J lost 2, with 16 bases in between. The CDR3 has 15 amino acids. Germline CDR1 is SGDLS and CDR2 is YYNGEE. CDR3 sequence: CASSPRQGGTYEQYF. The DNA of the CDR3 is TGTGCCAGCAGCCCAAGACAGGGAGGGACCTACGAGCAGTACTTC.

This clonotype was observed many times. This CDR3 is CATSRDPPGTEAFF. CDR3 coding DNA: TGTGCCACCAGCAGAGATCCCCCCGGGACTGAAGCTTTCTTT. This rearrangement joins TRBV15 to TRBJ1-1; D unresolved. Trimming removed 0 bases at V and 5 bases at J, with 10 bases between. The CDR3 extends over 14 amino acids. Germline-derived CDR1 and CDR2 are LNHNV and YYDKDF (reference sequence).

This clonotype was seen repeatedly, ten times or more. The gene calls are TRBV28 and TRBJ1-2, with 12 bases matching TRBD1. The CDR3 contains 22 residues. Trimming took 4 bases from V and 0 from J; bases not matched to a gene: 21. Germline assignment: CDR1 MDHEN and CDR2 SYDVKM. CDR3 amino acids: CASSSMATPGQGAPLANYGYTF. The CDR3, as DNA: TGTGCCAGCAGTTCCATGGCCACCCCGGGACAGGGGGCTCCACTAGCTAACTATGGCTACACCTTC.

The rearrangement uses TRBV27 and TRBJ1-5; 7 bases are a match to TRBD1. Trimming at V came to 6 bases and at J to 0 bases, leaving 5 bases not matched to a gene. This CDR3 contains 15 residues. The germline gives CDR1 MNHEY, CDR2 SMNVEV (reference sequence). The CDR3 DNA reads as TGTGCCAGCAGAACACAGGGGTATAGCAATCAGCCCCAGCATTTT. This translates into CASRTQGYSNQPQHF.

There are many counts of this clonotype. The V gene is TRBV20-1, the J gene TRBJ2-5; TRBD2 matches 9 bases. CDR1 is DFQATT and CDR2 is SNEGSKA in the germline V gene (reference sequence). The CDR3 contains 15 residues. V dropped 1 base and J dropped 3; count of bases not matched to a gene: 6. In nucleotides, the CDR3 is TGCAGTGCTAGAGCAGGGGGACTAGCTAAAGAGACCCAGTACTTC. This encodes CSARAGGLAKETQYF.

The sample holds many counts of this clonotype. This chain links TRBV18 with TRBJ2-3; TRBD1 matches at 10 bases. CDR1 is KGHSH, CDR2 LQKENI, per germline. This CDR3 spans 16 amino acids. Losses at the gene ends were 2 bases for V and 4 bases for J; bases not matched to a gene: 6. DNA of the CDR3: TGTGCCAGCTCACCATCGGGGGACAGGGGTTCAGATACGCAGTATTTT. The encoded protein is CASSPSGDRGSDTQYF.

This clonotype has at least ten counts. DNA for the CDR3: TGTGCCAGCAGTTTTTCGGGGCACTACAATCAGCCCCAGCATTTT. It yields the protein CASSFSGHYNQPQHF. The rearrangement uses TRBV28 and TRBJ1-5, with D maybe TRBD1 (5 bases). Trimming cost V 3 bases and J 3 bases, with 12 bases left between them. In germline, CDR1 is MDHEN, CDR2 SYDVKM. The CDR3 contains 15 residues.

This chain uses TRBV27 with TRBJ2-1; D might be TRBD2 (5 bases). The germline V and J ends were trimmed by 0 bases and 9 bases, with 12 bases remaining between them. This CDR3 comprises 14 residues. Germline values: CDR1 MNHEY, CDR2 SMNVEV (reference sequence). In nucleotides, the CDR3 is TGTGCCAGCAGTTTATCGTTTGAGGGTGGTGAGCAGTTCTTC. Its protein is CASSLSFEGGEQFF.

This clonotype occurred many times. CDR3 region: CASRGQVGNQPQHF. The CDR3 DNA reads as TGTGCCAGCAGAGGACAGGTAGGCAATCAGCCCCAGCATTTT. This chain links TRBV2 with TRBJ1-5; 7 bases are a match to TRBD1. The V gene end was trimmed by 6 bases and the J gene end by 2 bases; junction bases not matched to a gene: 4. CDR3 length equals 14 residues. The germline V gene encodes CDR1 SNHLY and CDR2 FYNNEI.

The genes are TRBV9 and TRBJ1-2; 7 bases align to TRBD1. V was clipped by 0 bases and J by 0 bases; unmatched bases: 17. CDR3 length: 20 amino acids. Per the germline V gene, CDR1 is SGDLS and CDR2 is YYNGEE. The CDR3 sequence: CASSVAQMPRDSESNYGYTF. As DNA, the CDR3 is TGTGCCAGCAGCGTAGCTCAAATGCCCCGGGACAGCGAATCTAACTATGGCTACACCTTC.

Many counts were recorded for this clonotype. The chain couples TRBV2 to TRBJ1-2; D gene ambiguous. V lost 3 bases, J lost 4 bases, and 12 bases lay in between. Germline V lookup: CDR1 SNHLY, CDR2 FYNNEI. CDR3 size: 14 residues. CDR3 sequence: CASSEEGFGYGYTF. For the CDR3, the DNA is TGTGCCAGCAGTGAGGAGGGTTTCGGCTATGGCTACACCTTC.

This chain links TRBV29-1 with TRBJ2-5; D possibly uses TRBD1 or TRBD2 (5 bases each). V lost 4 bases to trimming and J lost 7 bases, with 19 bases between them. CDR1 SQVTM and CDR2 ANQGSEA come from the germline V gene. The CDR3 runs to 14 residues. The CDR3 region has the DNA TGCAGCGTTGTACCCCCCACGGGGCTCGGGACCCAGTACTTC. Its protein is CSVVPPTGLGTQYF. Full variable domain (remainder filled in from reference TRBV29-1 and TRBJ2-5): SAVISQKPSRDICQRGTSLTIQCQVDSQVTMMFWYRQQPGQSLTLIATANQGSEATYESGFVIDKFPISRPNLTFSTLTVSNMSPEDSSIYLCSVVPPTGLGTQYFGPGTRLLVL.

The table lists this clonotype with a few counts. V gene TRBV19 combines with J gene TRBJ2-5; TRBD2 agrees at 8 bases. J lost 1 base, V lost 6 bases, and 1 base had no gene match. CDR3 length: 13 residues. Germline values: CDR1 LNHDA, CDR2 SQIVND (reference sequence). This CDR3 is CASRTSAQETQYF. Here the CDR3 DNA reads TGTGCCAGTAGGACTAGCGCCCAAGAGACCCAGTACTTC.

J is TRBJ2-2 and V is TRBV7-9, with D maybe TRBD1 (5 bases). V was shortened by 1 base and J by 0 bases, with 12 bases between the two germline ends. The germline V gene has CDR1 SEHNR and CDR2 FQNEAQ (reference sequence). This CDR3 region has 17 residues. CDR3 region: CASSLDPQGPNTGELFF. In DNA, the CDR3 is TGTGCCAGCAGCTTAGACCCCCAGGGCCCGAACACCGGGGAGCTGTTTTTT.

This clonotype appeared many times. V usage is TRBV2 and J usage is TRBJ2-5; D unresolved. The germline CDR1 and CDR2 sequences are SNHLY and FYNNEI. There are 13 residues in the CDR3. The germline V and J ends were trimmed by 4 bases and 5 bases, with 11 bases remaining between them. The CDR3 loop reads CASSVGRAETQYF. DNA of the CDR3: TGTGCCAGCAGTGTTGGTAGGGCCGAGACCCAGTACTTC.

The CDR3 coding sequence is TGCAGTGCTTATTCCCTCAGCGGGAGTCAAACAGATACGCAGTATTTT. Translating it yields CSAYSLSGSQTDTQYF. The J gene is TRBJ2-3, the V gene TRBV20-1; TRBD2 agrees at 8 bases. From germline, CDR1 is DFQATT and CDR2 SNEGSKA (reference sequence). The CDR3 totals 16 residues. After removal of 5 bases from V and 3 bases from J, the junction contained 13 bases not matched to a gene.

V and J are TRBV6-1 and TRBJ2-4; maybe TRBD2 (6 bases). The CDR3 is 16 amino acids. Trimming took 2 bases from V and 7 from J, leaving 18 bases between them. In germline, CDR1 is MNHNS, CDR2 SASEGT. The CDR3 DNA follows: TGTGCCAGCAGTGAACTCGGGCCGGGAGCGAGGAACATTCAGTACTTC. Translated, it gives CASSELGPGARNIQYF.

This clonotype was observed many times. The chain combines TRBV2 with TRBJ2-6, with D possibly TRBD2 on 6 matching bases. Germline CDR1 reads SNHLY; CDR2 reads FYNNEI. The CDR3 length is 17 residues. Trimming left V 3 bases short and J 0 bases short, with 12 bases between. CDR3 residues: CASSEGGLSSGANVLTF. The CDR3 coding sequence is TGTGCCAGCAGTGAGGGAGGCTTAAGCTCTGGGGCCAACGTCCTGACTTTC.

The chain is built from TRBV28 and TRBJ1-1; D remains ambiguous. Deletions cut 5 bases from V and 0 bases from J, with 10 bases between. Germline V gene lookup returns CDR1 MDHEN and CDR2 SYDVKM. CDR3 length: 14 amino acids. This chain's CDR3 is CASSLPAVNTEAFF. DNA of the CDR3: TGTGCCAGCAGTCTCCCTGCAGTGAACACTGAAGCTTTCTTT.

There are many counts of this clonotype. The chain links TRBV10-3 to TRBJ2-7; D may be TRBD1 (5 bases). Looked up from germline, CDR1 is ENHRY and CDR2 is SYGVKD. The CDR3 runs to 15 residues. Trimming shortened V by 7 bases and J by 6 bases, and 22 bases separated the two germline ends. The CDR3 is CAITRQFDGAGEQYF. The CDR3, as DNA: TGTGCCATCACCAGACAGTTCGACGGTGCTGGCGAGCAGTACTTC.

In its sample, this clonotype was seen many times. The rearrangement links TRBV3-1 to TRBJ2-1; D uncertain. CDR1 LGHDT and CDR2 YNNKEL come from the germline V gene (reference sequence). This CDR3 has 13 amino acids. CDR3 bases: TGTGCGAGTCGCTTCAGCTCCTACAATGAGCAGTTCTTC. This gives the protein CASRFSSYNEQFF.

This clonotype was counted at least ten times. Here the CDR3 DNA reads TGTGCCAGCAGCCAAGAAGCGGGAGGGACAGATACGCAGTATTTT. Translating gives CASSQEAGGTDTQYF. The chain carries TRBV14 and TRBJ2-3, with 10 bases matching TRBD2. J lost 3 bases, V lost 0 bases, and 0 bases had no gene match. This CDR3 contains 15 residues. The germline V gene encodes CDR1 SGHDN and CDR2 FVKESK.

In its sample, this clonotype was seen a few times. V usage is TRBV5-1 and J usage is TRBJ2-5; tentative D call: TRBD2 (6 bases). The CDR3 covers 15 residues. The V end was cut by 5 bases, the J end by 11 bases, with 25 bases between. CDR1 is SGHRS and CDR2 is YFSETQ in the germline V gene. The CDR3 loop is CASRGDWRGPVKQYF. CDR3 DNA: TGCGCCAGCAGGGGGGACTGGCGCGGCCCCGTGAAACAGTACTTC.